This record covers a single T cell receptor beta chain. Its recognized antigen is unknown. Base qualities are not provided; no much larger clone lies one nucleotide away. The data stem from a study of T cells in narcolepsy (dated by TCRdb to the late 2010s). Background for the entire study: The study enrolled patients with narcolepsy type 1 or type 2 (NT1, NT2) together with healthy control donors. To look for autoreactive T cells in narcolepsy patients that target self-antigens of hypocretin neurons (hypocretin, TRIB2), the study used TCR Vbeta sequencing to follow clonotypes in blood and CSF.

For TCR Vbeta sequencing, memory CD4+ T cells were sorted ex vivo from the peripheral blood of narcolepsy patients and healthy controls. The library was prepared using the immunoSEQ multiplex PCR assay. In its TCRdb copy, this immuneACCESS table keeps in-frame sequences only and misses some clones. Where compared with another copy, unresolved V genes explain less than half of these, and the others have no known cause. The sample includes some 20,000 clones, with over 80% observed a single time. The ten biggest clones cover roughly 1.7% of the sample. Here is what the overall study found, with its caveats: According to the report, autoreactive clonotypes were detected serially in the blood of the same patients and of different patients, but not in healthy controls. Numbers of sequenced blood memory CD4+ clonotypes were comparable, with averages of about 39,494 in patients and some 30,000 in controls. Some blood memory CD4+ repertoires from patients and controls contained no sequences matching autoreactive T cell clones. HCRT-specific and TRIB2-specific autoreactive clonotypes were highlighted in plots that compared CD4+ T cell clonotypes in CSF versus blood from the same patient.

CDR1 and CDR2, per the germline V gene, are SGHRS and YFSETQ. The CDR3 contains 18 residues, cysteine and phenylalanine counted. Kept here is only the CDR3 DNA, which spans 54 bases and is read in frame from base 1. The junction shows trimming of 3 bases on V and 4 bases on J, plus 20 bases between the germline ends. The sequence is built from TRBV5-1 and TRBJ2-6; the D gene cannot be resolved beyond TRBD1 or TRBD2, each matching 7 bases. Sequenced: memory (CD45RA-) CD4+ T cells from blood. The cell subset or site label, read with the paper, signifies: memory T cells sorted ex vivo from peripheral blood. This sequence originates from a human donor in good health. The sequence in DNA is TGCGCCAGCAGCTCCGGGGGGACAGACGATACCGGGGCCAACGTCCTGACTTTC. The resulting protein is CASSSGGTDDTGANVLTF.